This T cell receptor (beta chain) was captured in a study of cytomegalovirus exposure and HLA in healthy donors. Germline CDR1 and CDR2: MDHEN and SYDVKM. V lost 5 bases and J 2 bases, leaving 6 bases between the germline ends. The CDR3 length is 12 residues. TCRdb's table, derived via immunoSEQ multiplex PCR, lists solely in-frame clones and lacks some. The data contain roughly 260,000 clones, just under 90% of them singletons. This clonotype was sampled from a man younger than 30 in good health and CMV-seronegative. The source material was PBMCs. The V and J genes are TRBV28 and TRBJ1-1; no reliable D call. The CDR3 DNA is TGTGCCAGCAGTAGCCAAAACACTGAAGCTTTCTTT. This translates into CASSSQNTEAFF.